This T cell receptor beta chain was sequenced during a study of human T cells and chemical hapten exposure. At the level of the study: Small volume differences among pooled libraries mainly caused per-sample TCR yield variation.

Overall study results and limits: TCRs above 1 in 1000 frequency stayed constant with DPC sensitization.

This clonotype was found a few times. Its cognate antigen is unknown. During construction of the library, unique molecular identifiers were attached to individual cDNA molecules for quantitative, reproducible TCR counting. Authors' analysis steps: Sample TCR counts, which ranged from about 20,000 to 700,000, had a median of approximately 94,000. TCRdb itself ran the 5' RACE reads through MiXCR, one entry per CDR3 protein. Here the V and J calls rest on TCRdb's processing, not on the authors' analysis. The data show 81,000 or so distinct CDR3 sequences, 6.5% to 8.5% seen once. V was trimmed by 7 bases and J by 4 bases, leaving 15 bases between them. CDR3 size: 14 residues. From germline, CDR1 is MGHDK and CDR2 SYGVNS. Total RNA was extracted from unfractionated whole blood.

The TCR originated in a male donor in good health. The gene calls are TRBV25-1 and TRBJ2-3; D possibly matches TRBD1 or TRBD2 (5 bases each). CDR3 DNA sequence: TGTGCCAGCAACCCGGCAGGGAGTCCAGATACGCAGTATTTT. Its translation: CASNPAGSPDTQYF.